Listed below are T cell receptor beta chains from one sample, sequenced in a study of CD8 T cells in Susac syndrome. One entry per CDR3 protein results from TCRdb running MiXCR on the immunoSEQ multiplex PCR reads. Of fewer than 140,000 distinct CDR3 sequences listed, roughly 95% are singletons. What was sequenced was CD8+ T cells from PBMCs. The receptor set was obtained from a human donor with Susac syndrome. Both conserved end residues are part of each CDR3. D genes are given only for firm matches. For some rows the clone size is stated as once, few or many, or as a class when expanded; others skip it.

v_gene	d_gene	abundance	j_gene	CDR3aa	CDR3nt
TRBV5-1	TRBD1	once	TRBJ2-7	CASSLTGDYEQYF	TGCGCCAGCAGCCTGACAGGGGACTACGAGCAGTACTTC
TRBV12-5	TRBD1	NA	TRBJ2-1	CASGQGQGGQWEQFF	TGTGCTAGTGGCCAGGGACAGGGAGGACAATGGGAGCAGTTCTTC
TRBV7-9	NA	NA	TRBJ2-3	CASSSGRPDTDTQYF	TGTGCCAGCAGCTCCGGACGGCCTGACACAGATACGCAGTATTTT
TRBV7-2	NA	NA	TRBJ2-3	CASSLRLSTDTQYF	TGTGCCAGCAGCTTAAGACTCAGCACAGATACGCAGTATTTT
TRBV11-2	TRBD1	once	TRBJ2-7	CASSLVPGQAAYEQYF	TGTGCCAGCAGCTTAGTTCCGGGACAGGCTGCCTACGAGCAGTACTTC
TRBV14	NA	NA	TRBJ2-1	CASSQGAEQFF	TGTGCCAGCAGCCAAGGGGCAGAGCAGTTCTTC
TRBV5-1	NA	NA	TRBJ2-2	CASSLADSVNTGELFF	TGCGCCAGCAGCTTGGCGGACAGTGTGAACACCGGGGAGCTGTTTTTT
TRBV25-1	NA	NA	TRBJ1-6	CASSESGVYNSPLHF	TGTGCCAGCAGTGAATCAGGGGTCTATAATTCACCCCTCCACTTT
TRBV21-1	NA	NA	TRBJ1-2	CASSEKTINYGYTF	TGTGCCAGCAGCGAAAAGACAATTAACTATGGCTACACCTTC
TRBV7-9	NA	NA	TRBJ1-5	CASSFGVSNNQPQHF	TGTGCCAGCAGCTTTGGGGTCTCGAACAATCAGCCCCAGCATTTT
TRBV27	NA	NA	TRBJ2-1	CASSPGTSGDNEQFF	TGTGCCAGCAGTCCGGGGACATCCGGGGACAATGAGCAGTTCTTC
TRBV4-2	TRBD2	NA	TRBJ2-1	CASSPSGTSGGYEQFF	TGTGCCAGCAGCCCGTCCGGGACTAGCGGGGGCTATGAGCAGTTCTTC
TRBV3-1	NA	NA	TRBJ2-7	CASSQDPHEQYF	TGTGCCAGCAGCCAAGATCCCCACGAGCAGTACTTC
TRBV12-3/TRBV12-4	TRBD2	NA	TRBJ2-5	CASSLVTGTSETQYF	TGTGCCAGCAGTTTAGTAACCGGGACTAGCGAGACCCAGTACTTC
TRBV20-1	TRBD1	NA	TRBJ2-2	CSAPGQGGTGELFF	TGCAGTGCCCCGGGACAGGGTGGCACCGGGGAGCTGTTTTTT
TRBV9	NA	NA	TRBJ2-2	CASSVKDRTNTGELFF	TGTGCCAGCAGCGTAAAAGACAGGACGAACACCGGGGAGCTGTTTTTT
TRBV12-3/TRBV12-4	NA	NA	TRBJ1-5	CASSRAAAVSPQHF	TGTGCCAGCTCGCGGGCGGCCGCGGTGTCACCCCAGCATTTT
TRBV5-4	TRBD1	once	TRBJ2-4	CASSLASTGLEDQNIQYF	TGTGCCAGCAGCTTGGCTTCGACAGGGTTGGAGGACCAAAACATTCAGTACTTC
TRBV7-9	NA	NA	TRBJ1-2	CASSLIPLSEGYTF	TGTGCCAGCAGCTTAATACCGCTCTCGGAAGGCTACACCTTC
TRBV7-9	NA	NA	TRBJ2-1	CASRRQYNEQFF	TGTGCCAGCAGACGACAGTACAATGAGCAGTTCTTC
TRBV7-9	NA	NA	TRBJ2-2	CASSPRLRDTGELFF	TGTGCCAGCAGCCCTCGACTGAGGGACACCGGGGAGCTGTTTTTT
TRBV12-3/TRBV12-4	NA	NA	TRBJ2-3	CASSLADTQYF	TGTGCCAGCAGTTTAGCAGATACGCAGTATTTT
TRBV15	NA	NA	TRBJ2-3	CATSRFTDTQYF	TGTGCCACCAGCAGATTCACAGATACGCAGTATTTT
TRBV9	NA	once	TRBJ2-6	CASSRDSSLSGANVLTF	TGTGCCAGCAGCAGAGACAGTTCCCTCTCTGGGGCCAACGTCCTGACTTTC
TRBV20-1	NA	NA	TRBJ2-5	CSAGNREPGETQYF	TGCAGTGCTGGCAACAGGGAACCTGGGGAGACCCAGTACTTC
TRBV2	NA	NA	TRBJ1-1	CAVHGQTTEAFF	TGTGCCGTCCATGGACAGACCACTGAAGCTTTCTTT
TRBV12-3/TRBV12-4	NA	NA	TRBJ2-1	CASMMEDTRAEQFF	TGTGCCAGCATGATGGAGGATACAAGGGCTGAGCAGTTCTTC
TRBV4-1	TRBD2	NA	TRBJ2-7	CASSQELLGSGGPYEQYF	TGCGCCAGCAGCCAAGAACTCCTCGGTAGCGGGGGTCCCTACGAGCAGTACTTC
TRBV12-3/TRBV12-4	TRBD2	NA	TRBJ2-2	CASSRLAGTGELFF	TGTGCCAGCAGTCGACTAGCGGGGACCGGGGAGCTGTTTTTT
TRBV7-7	NA	NA	TRBJ2-1	CASSSTTSSYNEQFF	TGTGCCAGCAGCTCAACTACCAGCTCCTACAATGAGCAGTTCTTC
TRBV12-3/TRBV12-4	TRBD2	NA	TRBJ2-5	CASSFPGGETQYF	TGTGCCAGCAGTTTTCCGGGGGGAGAGACCCAGTACTTC
TRBV7-8	NA	NA	TRBJ2-4	CASSLGLGGQRAKNIQYF	TGTGCCAGCAGCTTAGGGCTAGGGGGGCAGCGGGCCAAAAACATTCAGTACTTC
TRBV14	NA	NA	TRBJ2-2	CASSQDEGSGELFF	TGTGCCAGCAGCCAAGACGAAGGGAGCGGGGAGCTGTTTTTT
TRBV5-1	NA	NA	TRBJ2-1	CASSFRDDEQFF	TGCGCCAGCAGCTTCCGGGACGATGAGCAGTTCTTC
TRBV5-4	NA	NA	TRBJ2-3	CASNPLGSTDTQYF	TGTGCCAGCAACCCTTTGGGCAGCACAGATACGCAGTATTTT
TRBV20-1	NA	NA	TRBJ1-4	CSARGRGGEKLFF	TGCAGTGCTAGGGGGAGGGGCGGTGAAAAACTGTTTTTT
TRBV13	TRBD1	NA	TRBJ2-5	CASSTRGLETQYF	TGTGCCAGCAGTACTAGGGGGCTAGAGACCCAGTACTTC
TRBV3-1	NA	NA	TRBJ2-1	CASSNRDRSYNEQFF	TGTGCCAGCAGCAACCGGGACCGGTCCTACAATGAGCAGTTCTTC
TRBV7-2	NA	NA	TRBJ2-5	CASSLALGLQETQYF	TGTGCCAGCAGCTTAGCGCTCGGACTACAAGAGACCCAGTACTTC
TRBV7-2	NA	once	TRBJ2-2	CASSLVQGSTGELFF	TGTGCCAGCAGCTTAGTTCAGGGGAGCACCGGGGAGCTGTTTTTT
TRBV7-8	NA	once	TRBJ1-1	CASNREGGLNTEAFF	TGTGCCAGCAATCGAGAGGGGGGTCTGAACACTGAAGCTTTCTTT
TRBV7-8	TRBD1	NA	TRBJ1-2	CASSSRFSRGNTYGYTF	TGTGCCAGCAGCTCCCGGTTTTCCAGGGGGAATACCTATGGCTACACCTTC
TRBV6-2/TRBV6-3	NA	NA	TRBJ2-2	CASTPLDGGRTGELFF	TGTGCCAGCACCCCTCTAGACGGAGGGAGGACCGGGGAGCTGTTTTTT
TRBV7-2	TRBD2	NA	TRBJ2-7	CASSSRGEGYEQYF	TGTGCCAGCAGCTCGCGGGGGGAAGGGTACGAGCAGTACTTC
TRBV20-1	TRBD1	once	TRBJ1-2	CSATTGGDYYGYTF	TGCAGTGCTACGACAGGGGGCGATTACTATGGCTACACCTTC